This is a list of T cell receptor beta chains from one sample in a study of shared clonotypes between healthy human individuals. The protocol was immunoSEQ multiplex PCR, while the TCRdb copy is restricted to in-frame clones and leaves out a portion. The sample carries roughly 2,300,000 clones, under 95% recorded once. Sequencing input: naive CD4+ T cells from PBMCs. All receptors derive from a man aged 18 to 35 in good health. Some clones in this sample may be carry-over from other donors' samples. Both conserved end residues are part of each CDR3. D genes are given only for firm matches. Not all rows give a size; the values are once, few, many and, for expanded clones, a class.

J | V | D | size | DNA | CDR3
TRBJ1-2 | TRBV30 | NA | NA | TGTGCCTGGGTTCCGGACAGCAAAGCTAACTATGGCTACACCTTC | CAWVPDSKANYGYTF
TRBJ2-7 | TRBV2 | TRBD2 | NA | TGTGCCAGCAGTGAGTATAGACTAGCGGACCCCTACGAGCAGTACTTC | CASSEYRLADPYEQYF
TRBJ1-5 | TRBV15 | NA | NA | TGTGCCACCAGCAGGGATGGAGGGCCCCAGCATTTT | CATSRDGGPQHF
TRBJ2-1 | TRBV28 | NA | NA | TGTGCCAGCAGTTTATGGGGGATGGGCGGGAATAATGAGCAGTTCTTC | CASSLWGMGGNNEQFF
TRBJ1-5 | TRBV18 | TRBD1 | NA | TGTGCCAGCTCACCGGGACAGGATTTGCAGCCCCAGCATTTT | CASSPGQDLQPQHF
TRBJ2-7 | TRBV7-8 | NA | NA | TGTGCCAGCAGCCTCCCGCCTGTAGCCTACGAGCAGTACTTC | CASSLPPVAYEQYF
TRBJ2-2 | TRBV18 | NA | NA | TGTGCCAGCTCAGGACGCGGGACAGATGCCGGGGAGCTGTTTTTT | CASSGRGTDAGELFF
TRBJ2-2 | TRBV5-4 | NA | once | TGTGCCAGCAGCCCCGCTAGCGGAGGGGGCACCGGGGAGCTGTTTTTT | CASSPASGGGTGELFF
TRBJ2-7 | TRBV4-3 | TRBD2 | once | TGCGCCAGCAGCCAAGACGTCCTAGCGGGAGCCTCCGAGCAGTACTTC | CASSQDVLAGASEQYF
TRBJ2-7 | TRBV4-3 | NA | NA | TGCGCCAGCAGCCAAGATCTCACCGGGCTCTCCTACGAGCAGTACTTC | CASSQDLTGLSYEQYF
TRBJ2-2 | TRBV6-1 | NA | NA | TGTGCCAGCACCTTGACTCTAGATTCCGGGGAGCTGTTTTTT | CASTLTLDSGELFF
TRBJ1-2 | TRBV2 | NA | NA | TGTGCCAGCCACTACACGGGGGACTATGGCTACACCTTC | CASHYTGDYGYTF
TRBJ1-5 | TRBV28 | TRBD1 | NA | TGTGCCAGCAGTCAAGCTGACAGGGGAAGCAATCAGCCCCAGCATTTT | CASSQADRGSNQPQHF
TRBJ1-5 | TRBV29-1 | NA | NA | TGCAGCGTGATGTTGACAGCGTTAGGGCCCCAGCATTTT | CSVMLTALGPQHF
TRBJ2-1 | TRBV4-2 | TRBD1 | NA | TGTGCCAGCAGCCAAGGTGACAGGGATAACAATGAGCAGTTCTTC | CASSQGDRDNNEQFF
TRBJ2-7 | TRBV30 | NA | NA | TGTGCCTGGAGTGTACTCACAGCGTACGAGCAGTACTTC | CAWSVLTAYEQYF
TRBJ2-7 | TRBV27 | NA | NA | TGTGCCAGCAGTTCAGGAGGGGACTCCTACGAGCAGTACTTC | CASSSGGDSYEQYF
TRBJ2-3 | TRBV5-1 | NA | NA | TGCGCCAGCAGCCGGGGGACAAACACAGATACGCAGTATTTT | CASSRGTNTDTQYF
TRBJ2-6 | TRBV5-4 | NA | NA | TGTGCCAGCAGCTTAGGGGTAATACTCTCTGGGGCCAACGTCCTGACTTTC | CASSLGVILSGANVLTF
TRBJ2-5 | TRBV29-1 | NA | NA | TGCAGCGTTGAAGATCCGGGAGTGGAGACCCAGTACTTC | CSVEDPGVETQYF
TRBJ2-1 | TRBV15 | NA | NA | TGTGCCACCAGCAGAGATTGGGTCGCCTACAATGAGCAGTTCTTC | CATSRDWVAYNEQFF
TRBJ2-5 | TRBV21-1 | NA | NA | TGTGCCAGCACAATTCCCGGGGCATCACGAGGAGAGACCCAGTACTTC | CASTIPGASRGETQYF
TRBJ1-2 | TRBV19 | TRBD1 | NA | TGTGCCAGTAGTTTACAGGGGAGCTATGGCTACACCTTC | CASSLQGSYGYTF
TRBJ2-6 | TRBV6-1 | NA | NA | TGTGCCAGCAGTGGGGGCCGCCAACCTGGGGCCAACGTCCTGACTTTC | CASSGGRQPGANVLTF
TRBJ2-2 | TRBV28 | NA | NA | TGTGCCAGCAGCCCAGGGGGGACCGGGGAGCTGTTTTTT | CASSPGGTGELFF
TRBJ1-2 | TRBV7-2 | NA | NA | TGTGCCAGCAGCTTCGCCAGGGAGAGGTCGGCTGGCTACACCTTC | CASSFARERSAGYTF
TRBJ1-1 | TRBV27 | NA | NA | TGTGCCAGCAGTTCAAGGGGGACGGCTGAAGCTTTCTTT | CASSSRGTAEAFF
TRBJ2-7 | TRBV6-5 | TRBD1 | NA | TGTGCCAGCAGTTACCGAGAGACAGGGGGCTCCTACGAGCAGTACTTC | CASSYRETGGSYEQYF
TRBJ1-3 | TRBV6-6 | TRBD1 | NA | TGTGCCAGCAGTTACGGGACAGAGAGCTCTGGAAACACCATATATTTT | CASSYGTESSGNTIYF
TRBJ1-2 | TRBV7-6 | NA | NA | TGTGCCAGCAGAAGGTCTCCGGAGGGCTATGGCTACACCTTC | CASRRSPEGYGYTF
TRBJ1-1 | TRBV10-3 | NA | NA | TGTGCCATCAGGCCCGATTCAGACTCCACTGAAGCTTTCTTT | CAIRPDSDSTEAFF
TRBJ2-2 | TRBV5-1 | NA | once | TGCGCCAGCAGCTTGGTGTGGGCCGGGGAGCTGTTTTTT | CASSLVWAGELFF
TRBJ2-5 | TRBV27 | TRBD2 | NA | TGTGCCAGCAGTTTATCCCCGTTGGTCCCCGGGACTAGCGGGAGTGAGACCCAGTACTTC | CASSLSPLVPGTSGSETQYF
TRBJ2-7 | TRBV15 | NA | NA | TGTGCCACCAGCAGATTCCGGGACGCCTCCTACGAGCAGTACTTC | CATSRFRDASYEQYF
TRBJ1-1 | TRBV6-1 | NA | NA | TGTGCCAGCAGTGAACGGCCGGACCCCAGGAACACTGAAGCTTTCTTT | CASSERPDPRNTEAFF
TRBJ2-1 | TRBV18 | NA | NA | TGTGCCAGCTCACCACTAGCGAGCTCCTACAATGAGCAGTTCTTC | CASSPLASSYNEQFF
TRBJ2-1 | TRBV9 | TRBD2 | NA | TGTGCCAGCAGGGGCGGGACTAGCGGTTACAATGAGCAGTTCTTC | CASRGGTSGYNEQFF
TRBJ2-7 | TRBV5-1 | TRBD2 | once | TGCGCCAGCAGCTTGGCCGAATCTTGGGACTACTCCTACGAGCAGTACTTC | CASSLAESWDYSYEQYF
TRBJ2-5 | TRBV5-1 | TRBD2 | NA | TGCGCCAGCAGGGCTAGCGGGAGGGTTGAGACCCAGTACTTC | CASRASGRVETQYF
TRBJ1-1 | TRBV5-1 | TRBD1 | NA | TGCGCCAGCAGCAAAGACAGGGTTCCAGCGGAAGGGGCTTTCTTT | CASSKDRVPAEGAFF
TRBJ2-7 | TRBV30 | TRBD1 | NA | TGTGCCTGGAGCCTAGAAGGGACAGGGGCAGTGCAGTACTTC | CAWSLEGTGAVQYF